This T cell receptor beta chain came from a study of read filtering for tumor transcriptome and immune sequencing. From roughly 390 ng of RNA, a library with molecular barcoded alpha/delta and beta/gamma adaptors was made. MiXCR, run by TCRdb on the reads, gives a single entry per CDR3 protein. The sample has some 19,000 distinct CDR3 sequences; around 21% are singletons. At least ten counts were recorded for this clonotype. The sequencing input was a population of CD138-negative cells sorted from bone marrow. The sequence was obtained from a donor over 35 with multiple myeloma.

The CDR3 DNA sequence: TGTGCCAGCAGTCCATGGGCAGGAGGAGATACGCAGTATTTT. This sequence encodes CASSPWAGGDTQYF. The V and J genes are TRBV12-3 or TRBV12-4 and TRBJ2-3, with D perhaps matching TRBD2 (5 bases). Trimming took off 5 bases at V and 5 bases at J, with 14 bases between the two ends. The CDR3 is 14 residues long.